This T cell receptor (beta chain) was captured in a study of cytomegalovirus exposure and HLA in healthy donors. Turning to the study itself: Most genotyped donors, approximately 77% of more than 300, had Caucasian-associated genetic ancestry.

As to this clone: The antigen remains unidentified.

General study points: TCR beta chains numbering roughly 150 were designated cytomegalovirus-associated. For presence/absence analyses, sequencing depth was assumed to be roughly uniform across donors.

Use of 60 Vbeta and 13 Jbeta primers characterized the PCR. Original processing notes: Later work found around 72 million unique TCR beta chains, with 9.5 million to 12 million shared. Profiled with immunoSEQ multiplex PCR; TCRdb holds only in-frame clones, not every one. That table is the source of V, J and clone size, and D and trimming were worked out from the DNA. The sample includes roughly 110,000 clones, around 77% seen only once; the top ten take 4% to 5%. This CDR3 contains 16 residues. Trimming at V came to 0 bases and at J to 1 base, leaving 6 bases not matched to a gene. Germline loops: CDR1 SGHRS, CDR2 YFSETQ.

Sequencing was carried out using PBMCs. The genes are TRBV5-1 and TRBJ2-5, with TRBD2 matching 7 bases. The receptor was derived from a male donor in good health and CMV-seronegative. The CDR3 region has the DNA TGCGCCAGCAGCTTGGCATTAGCGGGTATCCAAGAGACCCAGTACTTC. Translated, it gives CASSLALAGIQETQYF.